The 9 T cell receptor beta chains in this list originate from one sample, sequenced in a study of Tregs in tolerant kidney transplant recipients. TCRdb keeps only in-frame clones here, not all; method: immunoSEQ multiplex PCR. The table lists approximately 60,000 clones, about 98% of them singletons. Material: Tregs from blood, obtained before the transplant. The receptors stem from a human donor who received a combined kidney and bone marrow transplant.

Written as DNA, the CDR3 is TGTGCCAGCAGTCGAGTTTATTCGGCAGATACGCAGTATTTT. It codes for CASSRVYSADTQYF. The chain links TRBV6-1 to TRBJ2-3; D remains unclear. V lost 5 bases to trimming and J lost 4 bases, with 13 bases between them. Germline loops: CDR1 MNHNS, CDR2 SASEGT. The CDR3 spans 14 residues.

The genes are TRBV6-1 and TRBJ1-2; no clear D. The germline V and J ends were trimmed by 2 bases and 7 bases, with 11 bases remaining between them. There are 13 residues in the CDR3. The germline V gene encodes CDR1 MNHNS and CDR2 SASEGT. The CDR3 here is CASSEIMGVGYTF. The DNA for the CDR3 is TGTGCCAGCAGTGAAATTATGGGAGTTGGCTACACCTTC.

Written as DNA, the CDR3 is TGTGCCTGGAGAGGGGGACTAGCGTTCGAGCAGTACTTC. It specifies CAWRGGLAFEQYF. The chain couples TRBV30 to TRBJ2-7, with 10 bases lining up with TRBD2. Germline assignment: CDR1 GTSNPN and CDR2 SVGIG (reference sequence). The CDR3 length is 13 residues. V lost 3 bases, J lost 6 bases, and 5 bases stayed unmatched.

The CDR3 DNA reads as TGCGCCAGCAGCTTGGTGACAGGGGCCCTGGGGGGGCAGTACTTC. Its translation: CASSLVTGALGGQYF. The chain joins TRBV5-1 to TRBJ2-7; TRBD1 matches 8 bases. The V segment lost 0 bases and the J segment 9 bases; nucleotides outside the gene matches: 11. CDR1 is SGHRS, CDR2 YFSETQ, per germline. CDR3 length: 15 residues.

The V and J genes are TRBV19 and TRBJ1-1; 8 bases line up with TRBD1. Germline V gene data show CDR1 as LNHDA and CDR2 as SQIVND (reference sequence). This CDR3 is built from 13 residues. J was trimmed by 4 bases and V by 8 bases; bases with no gene match: 6. The CDR3 coding sequence is TGTGCCAGTTGCCCTCAGGGGGCCACTGAAGCTTTCTTT. Residues: CASCPQGATEAFF.

This clone was counted a single time. The chain recombines TRBV19 with TRBJ2-7; D is undetermined. Germline CDR1 and CDR2: LNHDA and SQIVND (reference sequence). V shed 5 bases and J shed 0 bases, with 11 bases lying between them. The CDR3 loop spans 14 amino acids. The CDR3 DNA reads as TGTGCCAGTAGTTGGAGTCCGGGCTCCTACGAGCAGTACTTC. It is translated as CASSWSPGSYEQYF.

V is TRBV14 and J is TRBJ2-7; 12 positions agree with TRBD2. The CDR3 runs 14 residues. The V segment lost 6 bases and the J segment 7 bases; nucleotides outside the gene matches: 7. The germline V gene encodes CDR1 SGHDN and CDR2 FVKESK. CDR3 loop: CASRLAGGPGEQYF. DNA of the CDR3: TGTGCCAGCAGGCTAGCGGGAGGGCCGGGGGAGCAGTACTTC.

The rearrangement uses TRBV2 and TRBJ2-7; TRBD1 aligns across 7 bases. The junction had 2 bases not matched to a gene; V was cut back by 5 bases and J by 4 bases. The CDR3 loop spans 12 amino acids. The germline gives CDR1 SNHLY, CDR2 FYNNEI. The chain's CDR3 is CASSLTGYEQYF. In DNA, the CDR3 is TGTGCCAGCAGTTTGACAGGGTACGAGCAGTACTTC. The full variable domain, rest sourced from reference TRBV2 and TRBJ2-7, is EPEVTQTPSHQVTQMGQEVILRCVPISNHLYFYWYRQILGQKVEFLVSFYNNEISEKSEIFDDQFSVERPDGSNFTLKIRSTKLEDSAMYFCASSLTGYEQYFGPGTRLTVT.

V and J are TRBV11-3 and TRBJ2-1, with unresolved D. Trimming took 5 bases from V and 5 from J, leaving 10 bases between them. In germline, CDR1 is SGHNT, CDR2 YENEEA. CDR3 size: 13 residues. The CDR3 DNA sequence: TGTGCCAGCAGCGGGCAGGTAGACAATGAGCAGTTCTTC. The encoded protein is CASSGQVDNEQFF.